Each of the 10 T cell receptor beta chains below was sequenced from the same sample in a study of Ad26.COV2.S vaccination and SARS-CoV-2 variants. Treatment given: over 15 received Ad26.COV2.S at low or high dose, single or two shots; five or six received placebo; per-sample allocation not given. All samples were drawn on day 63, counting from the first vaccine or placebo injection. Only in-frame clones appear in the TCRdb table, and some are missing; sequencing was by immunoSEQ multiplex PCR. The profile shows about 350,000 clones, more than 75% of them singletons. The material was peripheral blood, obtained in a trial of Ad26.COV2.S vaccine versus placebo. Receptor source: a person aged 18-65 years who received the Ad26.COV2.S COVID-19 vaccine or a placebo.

DNA of the CDR3: TGTGCCAGCAGTTTAGAAGGTGGCACAGATACGCAGTATTTT. Its translation is CASSLEGGTDTQYF. This chain connects TRBV6-4 to TRBJ2-3; no clear D gene. The germline V gene has CDR1 MRHNA and CDR2 SNTAGT. Trimming stripped 5 bases from V and 1 base from J, with 10 bases between. The CDR3 sequence is 14 residues long.

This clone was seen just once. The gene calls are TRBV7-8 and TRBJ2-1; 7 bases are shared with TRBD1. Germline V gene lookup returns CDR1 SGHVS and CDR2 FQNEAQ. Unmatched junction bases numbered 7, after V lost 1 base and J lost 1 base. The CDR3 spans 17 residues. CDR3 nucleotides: TGTGCCAGCAGCTTAGTTAGGGGGCTTTTTTCCTACAATGAGCAGTTCTTC. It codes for CASSLVRGLFSYNEQFF.

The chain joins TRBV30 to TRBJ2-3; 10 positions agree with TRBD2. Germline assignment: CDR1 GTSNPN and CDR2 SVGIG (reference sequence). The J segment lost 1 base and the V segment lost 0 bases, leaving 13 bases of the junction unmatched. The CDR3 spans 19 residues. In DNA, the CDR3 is TGTGCCTGGAGTGTACCTCCCCTAAGACTAGCGGGTGGCACAGATACGCAGTATTTT. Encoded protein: CAWSVPPLRLAGGTDTQYF.

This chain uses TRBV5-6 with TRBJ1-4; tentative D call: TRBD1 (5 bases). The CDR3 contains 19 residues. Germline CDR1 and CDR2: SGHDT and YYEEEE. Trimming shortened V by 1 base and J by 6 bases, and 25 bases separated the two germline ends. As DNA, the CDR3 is TGTGCCAGCAGCTTGCTTAGCAGGGCTATGGACGGAAGTGATGAAAAACTGTTTTTT. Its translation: CASSLLSRAMDGSDEKLFF. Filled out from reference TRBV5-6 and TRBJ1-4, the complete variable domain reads DAGVTQSPTHLIKTRGQQVTLRCSPKSGHDTVSWYQQALGQGPQFIFQYYEEEERQRGNFPDRFSGHQFPNYSSELNVNALLLGDSALYLCASSLLSRAMDGSDEKLFFGSGTQLSVL.

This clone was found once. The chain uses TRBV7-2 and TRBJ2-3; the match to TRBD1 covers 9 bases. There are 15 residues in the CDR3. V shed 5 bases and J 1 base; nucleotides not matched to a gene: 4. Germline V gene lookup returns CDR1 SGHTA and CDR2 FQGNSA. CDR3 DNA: TGTGCCAGCAGCATAAGGACAGGGGGCACAGATACGCAGTATTTT. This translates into CASSIRTGGTDTQYF.

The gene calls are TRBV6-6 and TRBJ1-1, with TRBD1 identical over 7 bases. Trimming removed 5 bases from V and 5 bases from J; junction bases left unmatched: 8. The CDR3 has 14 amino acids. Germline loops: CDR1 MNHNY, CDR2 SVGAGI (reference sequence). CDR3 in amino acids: CASSSTGVDTEAFF. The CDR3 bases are TGTGCCAGCAGTAGTACAGGGGTTGATACTGAAGCTTTCTTT.

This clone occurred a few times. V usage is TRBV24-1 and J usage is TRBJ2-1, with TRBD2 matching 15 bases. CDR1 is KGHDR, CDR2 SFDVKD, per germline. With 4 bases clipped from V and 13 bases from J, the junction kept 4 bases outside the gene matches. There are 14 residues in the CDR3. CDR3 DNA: TGTGCCACCAGTGACCGGACTAGCGGGAGGGGTCAGTTCTTC. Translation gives CATSDRTSGRGQFF.

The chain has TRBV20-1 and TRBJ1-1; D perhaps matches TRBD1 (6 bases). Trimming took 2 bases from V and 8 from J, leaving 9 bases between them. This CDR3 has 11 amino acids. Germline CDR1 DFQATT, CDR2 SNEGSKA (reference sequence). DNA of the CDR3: TGCAGTGCTAGAACCGGGACAGAAGCTTTCTTT. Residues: CSARTGTEAFF.

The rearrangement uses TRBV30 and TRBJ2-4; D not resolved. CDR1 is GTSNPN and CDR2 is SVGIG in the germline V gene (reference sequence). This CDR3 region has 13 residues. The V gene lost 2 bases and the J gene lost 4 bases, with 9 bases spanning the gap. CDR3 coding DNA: TGTGCCTGGAGTCTAGGACGGAAAAACATTCAGTACTTC. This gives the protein CAWSLGRKNIQYF.

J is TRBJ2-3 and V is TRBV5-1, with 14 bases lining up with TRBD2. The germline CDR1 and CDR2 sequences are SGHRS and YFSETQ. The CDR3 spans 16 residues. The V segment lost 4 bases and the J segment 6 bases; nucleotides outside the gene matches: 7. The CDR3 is CASSLPTSGGADTQYF. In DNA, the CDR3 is TGCGCCAGCAGCCTGCCGACTAGCGGGGGGGCGGATACGCAGTATTTT.